This T cell receptor (beta chain) appears in the sequencing data of a study of T cell changes during pregnancy in multiple sclerosis. The repertoire was sequenced with immunoSEQ multiplex PCR; TCRdb's copy has only in-frame clones and lacks some. The sample consists of some 25,000 clones, 88% of them appearing once. The CDR3 is 14 residues long. CDR1 and CDR2 from the germline V gene are SNHLY and FYNNEI. Trimming cost V 8 bases and J 1 base; bases outside gene matches: 5. The source is a female donor in good health, enrolled as a control in a pregnancy study. The source material was CD4+ T cells from peripheral blood mononuclear cells, sampled in the first trimester of pregnancy. The J gene is TRBJ2-1, the V gene TRBV2; 7 nucleotides line up with TRBD1. The CDR3 sequence is CASEGGRSYNEQFF. The CDR3 coding sequence is TGTGCCAGCGAAGGGGGCAGGTCCTACAATGAGCAGTTCTTC.